The rows below give T cell receptor beta chains drawn from one sample of a study of beta chain features in type 1 diabetes. TCRdb's table, derived via immunoSEQ multiplex PCR, lists solely in-frame clones and lacks some. The table includes 900,000 or so clones, 17% detected once. The specimen was naive CD4+ T cells from blood. Every receptor here comes from a woman under 30 in good health. Each CDR3 is given with its conserved first and last residue. D genes are given only for firm matches. Clone size is given for some rows only: seen once, a few or many times, or a class if the clone is expanded.

TRBD2,TRBV7-3,TRBJ2-5,NA,CAGLAGVGTQYF,TGTGCCGGACTAGCGGGAGTTGGGACCCAGTACTTC
NA,TRBV7-2,TRBJ2-5,few,CASSLAHRPETQYF,TGTGCCAGCAGCTTAGCCCATAGACCGGAGACCCAGTACTTC
TRBD2,TRBV7-3,TRBJ2-1,NA,CASSFAGGVYNEQFF,TGTGCCAGCAGCTTTGCGGGAGGAGTCTACAATGAGCAGTTCTTC
NA,TRBV29-1,TRBJ2-6,NA,CSVEDQRGTGANVLTF,TGCAGCGTTGAAGATCAGAGGGGTACTGGGGCCAACGTCCTGACTTTC
NA,TRBV5-4,TRBJ2-5,few,CASSLSTWEETQYF,TGTGCCAGCAGCTTGAGTACGTGGGAAGAGACCCAGTACTTC
TRBD2,TRBV6-5,TRBJ2-1,NA,CASRVTSGRANEQFF,TGTGCCAGCAGAGTGACTAGCGGGAGGGCAAATGAGCAGTTCTTC
TRBD2,TRBV19,TRBJ2-2,NA,CASTLDSSPGGMPGELFF,TGTGCCAGTACCCTAGATTCCAGCCCCGGGGGGATGCCCGGGGAGCTGTTTTTT
NA,TRBV20-1,TRBJ1-1,few,CSWAENTEAFF,TGCAGTTGGGCGGAGAACACTGAAGCTTTCTTT
TRBD1,TRBV28,TRBJ2-5,few,CASSSAAAGQGGETQYF,TGTGCCAGCAGTTCTGCGGCTGCGGGACAGGGGGGAGAGACCCAGTACTTC
TRBD2,TRBV6-1,TRBJ2-1,NA,CASSGEIAGRYNEQFF,TGTGCCAGCAGTGGGGAAATAGCGGGTAGATACAATGAGCAGTTCTTC
NA,TRBV7-9,TRBJ1-4,NA,CASSLTGREKLFF,TGTGCCAGCAGCTTAACCGGTCGAGAAAAACTGTTTTTT
NA,TRBV5-6,TRBJ2-7,few,CASSLDAYEQYF,TGTGCCAGCAGCTTGGATGCCTACGAGCAGTACTTC
NA,TRBV28,TRBJ2-4,many,CASSSPGLNIQYF,TGTGCCAGCAGTTCCCCAGGGCTCAACATTCAGTACTTC
NA,TRBV10-3,TRBJ2-1,few,CAISAHGEDYNEQFF,TGTGCCATCAGTGCTCACGGGGAGGATTACAATGAGCAGTTCTTC
NA,TRBV5-6,TRBJ2-7,NA,CASSLQGPYYEQYF,TGTGCCAGCAGCTTGCAGGGCCCCTACTACGAGCAGTACTTC
NA,TRBV5-1,TRBJ2-5,NA,CASSSRVLETQYF,TGCGCCAGCAGCAGCAGGGTTTTGGAGACCCAGTACTTC
NA,TRBV27,TRBJ2-7,NA,CASSPRTGGRLAGLEHYF,TGTGCCAGCAGTCCGAGGACAGGGGGTAGGCTAGCGGGACTCGAGCACTACTTC
TRBD2,TRBV7-3,TRBJ2-7,NA,CASSPRGGQEQYF,TGTGCCAGCAGCCCTCGCGGGGGTCAGGAGCAGTACTTC
NA,TRBV19,TRBJ2-1,NA,CASRNAGPDNEQFF,TGTGCCAGTAGAAATGCGGGACCAGACAATGAGCAGTTCTTC
TRBD1,TRBV6-1,TRBJ1-5,few,CASSDGTGANQPQHF,TGTGCCAGCAGCGATGGGACAGGGGCCAATCAGCCCCAGCATTTT
TRBD1,TRBV27,TRBJ1-1,few,CASRGATGGTEAFF,TGTGCCAGCAGGGGGGCCACAGGGGGCACTGAAGCTTTCTTT
TRBD2,TRBV9,TRBJ2-7,NA,CASSGGLAGTPVYEQYF,TGTGCCAGCAGCGGGGGGCTAGCGGGAACCCCCGTCTACGAGCAGTACTTC
NA,TRBV10-3,TRBJ2-7,NA,CAISEGTPYEQYF,TGTGCCATCAGTGAGGGGACGCCCTACGAGCAGTACTTC
TRBD1,TRBV18,TRBJ1-4,NA,CASSPRQGPNEKLFF,TGTGCCAGCTCACCACGACAGGGCCCTAATGAAAAACTGTTTTTT
NA,TRBV7-9,TRBJ2-3,NA,CASSLPSGTHTDTQYF,TGTGCCAGCAGCCTACCGTCCGGGACCCACACAGATACGCAGTATTTT
TRBD1,TRBV27,TRBJ1-2,once,CASSFLGDSSYGYTF,TGTGCCAGCAGTTTCTTAGGGGACAGTTCTTATGGCTACACCTTC
NA,TRBV7-2,TRBJ1-4,few,CASRRRDNEKLFF,TGTGCCAGCAGACGGAGAGATAATGAAAAACTGTTTTTT
NA,TRBV7-9,TRBJ2-3,NA,CASRSFADTQYF,TGTGCCAGCAGGAGTTTCGCAGATACGCAGTATTTT
NA,TRBV18,TRBJ2-7,NA,CASSIDRLSEQYF,TGTGCCAGCTCAATAGACAGGCTCAGCGAGCAGTACTTC
NA,TRBV27,TRBJ1-3,NA,CASSWRHGNTIYF,TGTGCCAGCAGTTGGCGGCATGGAAACACCATATATTTT
NA,TRBV6-6,TRBJ2-5,NA,CASSYFGFSETQYF,TGTGCCAGCAGTTATTTCGGGTTTTCAGAGACCCAGTACTTC
NA,TRBV28,TRBJ2-7,few,CASGIRDEQYF,TGTGCCAGCGGGATACGAGACGAGCAGTACTTC
TRBD1,TRBV6-5,TRBJ2-2,NA,CASSRGQAITGELFF,TGTGCCAGCAGTCGAGGACAGGCGATCACCGGGGAGCTGTTTTTT
NA,TRBV28,TRBJ1-2,few,CASSSGALNYGYTF,TGTGCCAGCAGTTCCGGGGCGCTTAACTATGGCTACACCTTC
TRBD2,TRBV7-8,TRBJ2-1,NA,CASSLRLAPYNEQFF,TGTGCCAGCAGCTTACGACTAGCACCCTACAATGAGCAGTTCTTC
TRBD1,TRBV5-1,TRBJ2-5,few,CASSLGDRVSGETQYF,TGCGCCAGCAGCTTGGGGGACAGAGTCTCGGGAGAGACCCAGTACTTC
NA,TRBV5-1,TRBJ2-3,NA,CASSPPGGSDTQYF,TGCGCCAGCAGCCCGCCGGGTGGGTCAGATACGCAGTATTTT
NA,TRBV11-2,TRBJ2-3,few,CASSLGGMSTDTQYF,TGTGCCAGCAGCTTAGGTGGAATGAGCACAGATACGCAGTATTTT
TRBD1,TRBV7-8,TRBJ2-3,few,CASSLDRITDTQYF,TGTGCCAGCAGCTTGGACAGGATCACAGATACGCAGTATTTT
TRBD1,TRBV5-1,TRBJ2-6,few,CASCLRPTGLPAGANVLTF,TGCGCCAGCTGCTTGCGTCCGACAGGGTTGCCCGCTGGGGCCAACGTCCTGACTTTC
NA,TRBV20-1,TRBJ2-7,few,CSASDNREQYF,TGCAGTGCTTCAGACAACCGCGAGCAGTACTTC
NA,TRBV29-1,TRBJ2-7,NA,CSAGTTLSSYEQYF,TGCAGCGCCGGGACCACGTTAAGCTCCTACGAGCAGTACTTC
NA,TRBV6-1,TRBJ2-3,NA,CASTLGGDSSTQYF,TGTGCCAGCACCTTAGGGGGGGACTCAAGCACGCAGTATTTT
NA,TRBV6-4,TRBJ2-7,NA,CASSREDGYEQYF,TGTGCCAGCAGCAGGGAGGACGGCTACGAGCAGTACTTC
NA,TRBV7-8,TRBJ2-1,few,CASSFSLLTSYNEQFF,TGTGCCAGCAGCTTTTCCTTATTAACGAGCTACAATGAGCAGTTCTTC
NA,TRBV4-3,TRBJ1-4,NA,CASSPRRGEKLFF,TGCGCCAGCAGCCCTAGAAGGGGGGAAAAACTGTTTTTT
NA,TRBV7-2,TRBJ1-4,few,CASSFGGTGLFEKLFF,TGTGCCAGCAGCTTTGGTGGTACAGGGTTGTTTGAAAAACTGTTTTTT
NA,TRBV5-4,TRBJ1-4,few,CASSEGSSNEKLFF,TGTGCCAGCAGCGAAGGATCGTCTAATGAAAAACTGTTTTTT
NA,TRBV28,TRBJ2-5,NA,CASTRDNLYQETQYF,TGTGCCAGCACTCGGGACAACCTGTACCAAGAGACCCAGTACTTC
NA,TRBV28,TRBJ2-2,NA,CASIDINTGELFF,TGTGCCAGCATTGACATAAACACCGGGGAGCTGTTTTTT
NA,TRBV7-2,TRBJ2-3,NA,CASSVGSTDTQYF,TGTGCCAGCAGCGTCGGAAGCACAGATACGCAGTATTTT
NA,TRBV4-3,TRBJ2-7,NA,CASSPGPGRTYEQYF,TGCGCCAGCAGCCCGGGCCCGGGCAGAACCTACGAGCAGTACTTC